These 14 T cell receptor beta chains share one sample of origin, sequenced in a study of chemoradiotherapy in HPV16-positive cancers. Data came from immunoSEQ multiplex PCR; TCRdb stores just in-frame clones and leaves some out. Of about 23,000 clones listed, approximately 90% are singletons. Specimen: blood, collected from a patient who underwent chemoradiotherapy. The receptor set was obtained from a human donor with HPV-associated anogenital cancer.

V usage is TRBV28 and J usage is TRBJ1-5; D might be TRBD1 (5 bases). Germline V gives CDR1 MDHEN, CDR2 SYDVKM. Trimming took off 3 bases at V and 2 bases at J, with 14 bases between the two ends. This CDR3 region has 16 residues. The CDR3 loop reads CASSFQRGGRNQPQHF. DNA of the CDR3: TGTGCCAGCAGTTTTCAGAGGGGAGGACGCAATCAGCCCCAGCATTTT.

Here the CDR3 reads CASSIGFTNTEAFF. As DNA, the CDR3 is TGTGCCAGTAGTATCGGGTTTACGAACACTGAAGCTTTCTTT. The chain combines TRBV19 with TRBJ1-1; D is unclear. CDR3 length: 14 amino acids. Germline-derived CDR1 and CDR2 are LNHDA and SQIVND (reference sequence). The germline V and J ends were trimmed by 3 bases and 1 base, with 9 bases remaining between them.

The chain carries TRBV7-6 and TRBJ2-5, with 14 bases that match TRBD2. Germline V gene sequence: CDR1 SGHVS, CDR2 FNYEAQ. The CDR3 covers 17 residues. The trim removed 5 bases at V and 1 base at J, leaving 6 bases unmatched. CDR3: CASSGLAGGGPQETQYF. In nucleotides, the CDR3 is TGTGCCAGCAGCGGACTAGCGGGGGGAGGACCCCAAGAGACCCAGTACTTC.

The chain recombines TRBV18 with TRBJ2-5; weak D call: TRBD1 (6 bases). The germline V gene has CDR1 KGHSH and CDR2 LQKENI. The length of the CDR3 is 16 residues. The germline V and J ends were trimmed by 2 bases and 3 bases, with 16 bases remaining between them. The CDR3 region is CASSPSKLDSKETQYF. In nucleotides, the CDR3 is TGTGCCAGCTCACCAAGTAAGCTGGACAGTAAAGAGACCCAGTACTTC.

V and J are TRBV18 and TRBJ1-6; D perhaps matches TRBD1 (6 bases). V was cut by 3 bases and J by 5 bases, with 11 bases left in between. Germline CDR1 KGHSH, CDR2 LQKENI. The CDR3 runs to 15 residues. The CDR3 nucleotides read TGTGCCAGCTCACCGTTAGGACAGAATAATTCACCCCTCCACTTT. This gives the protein CASSPLGQNNSPLHF.

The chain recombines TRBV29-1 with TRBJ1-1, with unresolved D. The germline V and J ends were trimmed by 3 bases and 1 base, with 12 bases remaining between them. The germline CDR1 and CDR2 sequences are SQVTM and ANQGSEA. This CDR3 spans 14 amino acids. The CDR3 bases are TGCAGCGTTGAGGAAGGCAGGAGGAACACTGAAGCTTTCTTT. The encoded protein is CSVEEGRRNTEAFF.

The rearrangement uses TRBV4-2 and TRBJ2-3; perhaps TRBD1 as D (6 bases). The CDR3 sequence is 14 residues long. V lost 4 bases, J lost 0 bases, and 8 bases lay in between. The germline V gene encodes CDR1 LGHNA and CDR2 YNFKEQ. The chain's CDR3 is CASSPTGSTDTQYF. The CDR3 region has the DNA TGTGCCAGCAGCCCGACAGGCAGCACAGATACGCAGTATTTT.

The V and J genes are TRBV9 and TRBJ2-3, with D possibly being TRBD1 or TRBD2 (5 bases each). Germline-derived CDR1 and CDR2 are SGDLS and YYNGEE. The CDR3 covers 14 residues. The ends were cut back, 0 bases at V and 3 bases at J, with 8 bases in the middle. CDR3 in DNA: TGTGCCAGCAGCGTAGCGGGGCTTACAGATACGCAGTATTTT. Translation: CASSVAGLTDTQYF.

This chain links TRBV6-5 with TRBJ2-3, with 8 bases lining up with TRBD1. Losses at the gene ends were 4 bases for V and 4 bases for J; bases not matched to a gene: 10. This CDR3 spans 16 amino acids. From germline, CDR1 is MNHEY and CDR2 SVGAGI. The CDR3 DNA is TGTGCCAGCAGTTTCCAGCCACAGGGGGTGGCAGATACGCAGTATTTT. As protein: CASSFQPQGVADTQYF.

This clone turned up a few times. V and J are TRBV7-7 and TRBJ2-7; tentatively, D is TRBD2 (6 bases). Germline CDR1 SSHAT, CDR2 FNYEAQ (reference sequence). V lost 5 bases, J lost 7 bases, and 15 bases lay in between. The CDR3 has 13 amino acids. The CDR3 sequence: CASSRSEGREQYV. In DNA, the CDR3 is TGTGCCAGCAGCAGATCGGAAGGGAGGGAGCAGTACGTC.

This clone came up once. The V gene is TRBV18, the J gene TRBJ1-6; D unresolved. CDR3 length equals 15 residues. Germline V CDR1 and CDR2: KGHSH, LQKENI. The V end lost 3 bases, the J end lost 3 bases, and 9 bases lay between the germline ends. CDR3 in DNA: TGTGCCAGCTCACCGTTGCCAGACTATAATTCACCCCTCCACTTT. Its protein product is CASSPLPDYNSPLHF. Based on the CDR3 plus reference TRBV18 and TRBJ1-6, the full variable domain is NAGVMQNPRHLVRRRGQEARLRCSPMKGHSHVYWYRQLPEEGLKFMVYLQKENIIDESGMPKERFSAEFPKEGPSILRIQQVVRGDSAAYFCASSPLPDYNSPLHFGNGTRLTVT.

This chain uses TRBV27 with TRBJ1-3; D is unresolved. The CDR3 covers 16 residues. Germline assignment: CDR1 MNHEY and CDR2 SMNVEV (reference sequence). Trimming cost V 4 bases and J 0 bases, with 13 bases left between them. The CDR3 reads CASSSRTVSSGNTIYF. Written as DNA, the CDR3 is TGTGCCAGCAGTTCTCGGACCGTCAGCTCTGGAAACACCATATATTTT.

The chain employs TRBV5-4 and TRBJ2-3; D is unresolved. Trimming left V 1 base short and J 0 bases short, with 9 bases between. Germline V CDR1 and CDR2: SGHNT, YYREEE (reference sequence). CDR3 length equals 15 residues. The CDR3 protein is CASSLRSPSTDTQYF. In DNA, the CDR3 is TGTGCCAGCAGCTTGCGGTCACCAAGCACAGATACGCAGTATTTT.

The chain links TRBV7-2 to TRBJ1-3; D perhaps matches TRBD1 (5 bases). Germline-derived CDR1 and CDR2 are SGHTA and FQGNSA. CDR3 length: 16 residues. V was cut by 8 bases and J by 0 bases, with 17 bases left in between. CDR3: CASEVSAGSSGNTIYF. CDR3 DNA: TGTGCCAGCGAGGTCTCGGCAGGGTCCTCTGGAAACACCATATATTTT.